Below are 15 T cell receptor beta chains sequenced from a single sample in a study of T-cell reconstitution after alpha-beta-depleted transplantation in children. Preparation of the TCRbeta library used unique molecular identifiers. TCRdb re-called the PCR reads with MiXCR, one entry per CDR3 protein. The sample holds approximately 230,000 distinct CDR3 sequences; roughly 25% are singletons and the top ten take about 5%. This sample comprised PBMCs, mostly from graft donor cells, obtained 360 days after TCRalphabeta/CD19-depleted stem cell transplant. Receptor source: a female patient aged 2-10 years who had a stem cell transplant for congenital amegakaryocytic thrombocytopenia, so the T cells may come from the graft donor.

This clonotype was found a few times. This chain links TRBV10-3 with TRBJ2-1, with 8 bases fitting TRBD2. Germline values: CDR1 ENHRY, CDR2 SYGVKD. CDR3 length equals 15 residues. V gave up 6 bases and J gave up 5 bases; unmatched junction bases: 9. The CDR3 region is CAIRDSGLGHNEQFF. The DNA for the CDR3 is TGTGCCATCAGGGATTCGGGACTAGGTCACAATGAGCAGTTCTTC.

This chain joins TRBV29-1 and TRBJ2-5; 8 bases fit TRBD1. J lost 2 bases, V lost 0 bases, and 2 bases had no gene match. Germline-derived CDR1 and CDR2 are SQVTM and ANQGSEA. The CDR3 sequence is 14 residues long. This CDR3 is CSVEDRGHQETQYF. The CDR3 region has the DNA TGCAGCGTTGAAGACAGGGGGCATCAAGAGACCCAGTACTTC. Based on the CDR3 plus reference TRBV29-1 and TRBJ2-5, the full variable domain is SAVISQKPSRDICQRGTSLTIQCQVDSQVTMMFWYRQQPGQSLTLIATANQGSEATYESGFVIDKFPISRPNLTFSTLTVSNMSPEDSSIYLCSVEDRGHQETQYFGPGTRLLVL.

There are a few counts of this clonotype. V is TRBV5-1 and J is TRBJ2-1; perhaps TRBD2 as D (6 bases). V was trimmed by 1 base and J by 9 bases, leaving 14 bases between them. Germline-derived CDR1 and CDR2 are SGHRS and YFSETQ. The CDR3 contains 14 residues. The DNA of the CDR3 is TGCGCCAGCAGCTTGTTAGCGGCTAGCGCTGAGCAGTTCTTC. Translation: CASSLLAASAEQFF.

This chain connects TRBV27 to TRBJ1-5, with a tentative D call TRBD1 (5 bases). The germline CDR1 and CDR2 sequences are MNHEY and SMNVEV (reference sequence). V gave up 4 bases and J gave up 4 bases, with 14 bases separating them. The CDR3 has 15 residues. The CDR3 sequence is CASSSHSGYNQPQHF. The DNA for the CDR3 is TGTGCCAGCAGTTCTCATTCAGGGTATAATCAGCCCCAGCATTTT.

This clonotype turned up a few times. The chain uses TRBV10-3 and TRBJ2-7, with 7 bases aligning to TRBD1. This CDR3 has 14 amino acids. With 6 bases clipped from V and 2 bases from J, the junction kept 7 bases outside the gene matches. Germline CDR1 and CDR2: ENHRY and SYGVKD. CDR3 sequence (DNA): TGTGCCATCAGCAGGACAGGACCTCCCTACGAGCAGTACTTC. It specifies CAISRTGPPYEQYF.

The CDR3 here is CASSEVAGSSYEQYF. The CDR3 coding sequence is TGTGCCAGCAGTGAGGTTGCGGGGAGCTCCTACGAGCAGTACTTC. The chain joins TRBV2 to TRBJ2-7, with a tentative D call TRBD2 (6 bases). Germline-derived CDR1 and CDR2 are SNHLY and FYNNEI. Trimming shortened V by 3 bases and J by 0 bases, and 12 bases separated the two germline ends. The CDR3 is made up of 15 amino acids.

V gene TRBV7-9 combines with J gene TRBJ2-3; D may match TRBD1 or TRBD2 (5 bases each). The CDR3 sequence is 14 residues long. Trimming stripped 5 bases from V and 7 bases from J, with 16 bases between. Germline lookup yields CDR1 SEHNR and CDR2 FQNEAQ (reference sequence). The CDR3 nucleotides read TGTGCCAGCAGCCCAACGTCCGGGGCGAATACGCAGTATTTT. It translates to CASSPTSGANTQYF.

This chain uses TRBV10-1 with TRBJ2-1; TRBD1 agrees at 7 bases. The CDR3 spans 18 residues. Trimming cost V 1 base and J 4 bases; bases outside gene matches: 13. CDR1 WNHNN and CDR2 SYGVQD come from the germline V gene (reference sequence). DNA of the CDR3: TGCGCCAGCAGTGAGTTTCGACAGGGTGGGACAAATTACAATGAGCAGTTCTTC. Its translation: CASSEFRQGGTNYNEQFF.

This clonotype was recorded at least ten times. This rearrangement joins TRBV29-1 to TRBJ2-7; weak D call: TRBD2 (5 bases). CDR3 length: 13 residues. CDR1 and CDR2 (germline): SQVTM, ANQGSEA. Trimming left V 7 bases short and J 5 bases short, with 18 bases between. CDR3 nucleotides: TGCAGCGCCCGGGATCGGGTTATCCACGAGCAGTACTTC. Translated: CSARDRVIHEQYF.

The chain carries TRBV28 and TRBJ1-4; TRBD1 might be the D (6 bases). The ends were cut back, 3 bases at V and 8 bases at J, with 19 bases in the middle. The CDR3 sequence is 16 residues long. Germline V gives CDR1 MDHEN, CDR2 SYDVKM. The CDR3 spells CASSFSVWGPGEKLFF. The CDR3 DNA reads TGTGCCAGCAGTTTTAGTGTATGGGGGCCAGGGGAAAAACTGTTTTTT.

The chain has TRBV20-1 and TRBJ2-1; TRBD1 aligns across 7 bases. J lost 3 bases, V lost 6 bases, and 8 bases had no gene match. The CDR3 extends over 14 amino acids. In germline, CDR1 is DFQATT, CDR2 SNEGSKA (reference sequence). CDR3 sequence (DNA): TGCAGTGCAAATGACAGGGCCCTCTACAATGAGCAGTTCTTC. It codes for CSANDRALYNEQFF.

J is TRBJ1-5 and V is TRBV10-3; the D is unclear. Germline V gives CDR1 ENHRY, CDR2 SYGVKD. This CDR3 spans 16 amino acids. V lost 0 bases and J 5 bases, leaving 14 bases between the germline ends. CDR3 region: CAISESGLEAYQPQHF. The CDR3 DNA reads TGTGCCATCAGTGAGTCAGGGTTGGAAGCCTATCAGCCCCAGCATTTT.

This clonotype occurred a few times. This rearrangement joins TRBV5-1 to TRBJ2-3; D unresolved. The CDR3 loop spans 15 amino acids. The germline gives CDR1 SGHRS, CDR2 YFSETQ. Trimming left V 4 bases short and J 0 bases short, with 12 bases between. CDR3 residues: CASSLDSPSTDTQYF. The CDR3 DNA reads as TGCGCCAGCAGCCTTGACTCTCCTAGCACAGATACGCAGTATTTT.

In this sample, this clonotype turned up many times. V gene TRBV4-1 combines with J gene TRBJ2-1; 8 bases fit TRBD1. This CDR3 has 16 amino acids. Germline-derived CDR1 and CDR2 are MGHRA and YSYEKL. J was trimmed by 3 bases and V by 3 bases; bases with no gene match: 7. CDR3 region: CASSHRTGNLYNEQFF. CDR3 nucleotide sequence: TGCGCCAGCAGCCATAGGACAGGGAACCTCTACAATGAGCAGTTCTTC.

J is TRBJ1-6 and V is TRBV20-1, with 7 bases identical to TRBD1. CDR3 size: 15 residues. Trimming at V came to 0 bases and at J to 7 bases, leaving 6 bases not matched to a gene. Germline CDR1 reads DFQATT; CDR2 reads SNEGSKA (reference sequence). The CDR3 coding sequence is TGCAGTGCTAGAGATCCGTCCAGGGGGAATTCACCCCTCCACTTT. Encoded protein: CSARDPSRGNSPLHF.